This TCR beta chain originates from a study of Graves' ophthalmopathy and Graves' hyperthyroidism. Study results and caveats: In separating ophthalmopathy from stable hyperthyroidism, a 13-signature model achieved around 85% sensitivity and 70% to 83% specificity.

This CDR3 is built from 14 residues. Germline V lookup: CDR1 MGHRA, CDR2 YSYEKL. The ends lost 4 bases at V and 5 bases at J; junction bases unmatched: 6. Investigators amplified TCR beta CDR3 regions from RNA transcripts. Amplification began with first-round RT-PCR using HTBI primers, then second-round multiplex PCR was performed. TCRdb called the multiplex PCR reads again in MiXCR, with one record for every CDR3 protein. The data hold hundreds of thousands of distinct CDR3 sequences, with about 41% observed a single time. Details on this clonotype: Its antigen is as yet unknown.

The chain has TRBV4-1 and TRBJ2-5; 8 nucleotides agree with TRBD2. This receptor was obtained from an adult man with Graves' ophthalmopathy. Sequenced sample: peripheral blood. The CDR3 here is CASSPRTSKETQYF. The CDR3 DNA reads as TGCGCCAGCAGCCCTAGGACTAGCAAGGAGACCCAGTACTTC.